What follows is one TCR beta chain and its context. Relative to the germline gene, one junction end is altered; a read error may explain this. A modified ARM-PCR protocol with three rounds of nested PCR amplified TCRbeta. Using its own MiXCR run on the multiplex PCR reads, TCRdb lists one record per CDR3 protein. The table lists some 100,000 distinct CDR3 sequences, roughly 80% of them singletons, with 37% in the top ten. This sample was taken from a study of tumor and adjacent non-tumor tissue in lung cancer. Background on the study: Each sample yielded approximately 4 million productive TCRbeta reads on average.

The CDR3 runs 12 residues. No cell sorting was done before RNA was extracted from the tissue. Newly diagnosed lung cancer patients had thoracic surgery in China, August–November 2014, without prior chemotherapy. The chain joins TRBV12-3 or TRBV12-4 to TRBJ2-3; D is possibly TRBD1 (5 bases). The TCR originated in an older woman with non-small cell lung cancer. Specimen: lung tumor tissue. CDR3 residues: CDSSPVTGTQYF. The CDR3, as DNA: TGTGACAGCAGTCCCGTAACAGGTACGCAGTATTTT.